Listed here are 22 T cell receptor beta chains from one sample, sequenced in a study of T cells after posttransplantation cyclophosphamide. Data came from immunoSEQ multiplex PCR; TCRdb stores just in-frame clones and leaves some out. The sample includes about 32,000 clones, over 85% of them seen just once. Sequencing was performed on PBMCs. Receptor source: a woman in her thirties or forties with a blood cancer, CMV-positive, and with a related stem cell donor.

The rearrangement links TRBV7-9 to TRBJ1-4; D is unresolved. The germline V and J ends were trimmed by 1 base and 7 bases, with 10 bases remaining between them. In germline, CDR1 is SEHNR, CDR2 FQNEAQ (reference sequence). The CDR3 extends over 14 amino acids. The DNA of the CDR3 is TGTGCCAGCAGCTTAGGCATCGGCGGTGAAAAACTGTTTTTT. Encoded protein: CASSLGIGGEKLFF.

The chain combines TRBV6-1 with TRBJ1-5; perhaps TRBD1 as D (5 bases). This CDR3 has 15 amino acids. Germline lookup yields CDR1 MNHNS and CDR2 SASEGT. V lost 3 bases and J 6 bases, leaving 15 bases between the germline ends. In DNA form, the CDR3 reads TGTGCCAGCAGTGATTGGGTGGACGGGGGTCAGCCCCAGCATTTT. Amino acid sequence: CASSDWVDGGQPQHF.

The genes are TRBV5-1 and TRBJ1-6; D gene uncertain. CDR3 length equals 14 residues. Trimming stripped 4 bases from V and 8 bases from J, with 13 bases between. CDR1 is SGHRS, CDR2 YFSETQ, per germline. CDR3 in DNA: TGCGCCAGCAGCCCCCGGTTCGCGGATTCACCCCTCCACTTT. It translates to CASSPRFADSPLHF. Full variable domain (missing parts from reference TRBV5-1 and TRBJ1-6): KAGVTQTPRYLIKTRGQQVTLSCSPISGHRSVSWYQQTPGQGLQFLFEYFSETQRNKGNFPGRFSGRQFSNSRSEMNVSTLELGDSALYLCASSPRFADSPLHFGNGTRLTVT.

This chain connects TRBV2 to TRBJ2-3; 7 bases align to TRBD2. Germline-derived CDR1 and CDR2 are SNHLY and FYNNEI. V trimming: 6 bases; J trimming: 2 bases; junction bases outside the gene matches: 11. This CDR3 is 16 amino acids long. The CDR3 nucleotides are TGTGCCAGCAGCAGGTTCACGGGGGGTACCACAGATACGCAGTATTTT. Its protein is CASSRFTGGTTDTQYF. Full variable domain (outside the CDR3, taken from reference TRBV2 and TRBJ2-3): EPEVTQTPSHQVTQMGQEVILRCVPISNHLYFYWYRQILGQKVEFLVSFYNNEISEKSEIFDDQFSVERPDGSNFTLKIRSTKLEDSAMYFCASSRFTGGTTDTQYFGPGTRLTVL.

CDR3 residues: CASSLVRGNTEAFF. The CDR3 DNA reads as TGTGCCAGCAGCTTAGTCCGGGGGAACACTGAAGCTTTCTTT. The chain is built from TRBV7-2 and TRBJ1-1, with D uncertain. The CDR3 runs to 14 residues. V was pared by 1 base and J by 1 base, with 7 bases between. Germline values: CDR1 SGHTA, CDR2 FQGNSA.

The chain employs TRBV18 and TRBJ2-7, with D tentatively TRBD1 (5 bases). This CDR3 spans 12 amino acids. Trimming shortened V by 4 bases and J by 3 bases, and 7 bases separated the two germline ends. Germline V gives CDR1 KGHSH, CDR2 LQKENI. CDR3 amino acids: CASSLQGYEQYF. CDR3 in DNA: TGTGCCAGCTCACTCCAGGGCTACGAGCAGTACTTC.

The chain joins TRBV2 to TRBJ2-4; 7 bases fit TRBD1. V trimming: 0 bases; J trimming: 2 bases; junction bases outside the gene matches: 4. The CDR3 runs 16 residues. Germline CDR1 SNHLY, CDR2 FYNNEI. CDR3 in DNA: TGTGCCAGCAGTGAAGCTTACAGGGGACCCAAAAACATTCAGTACTTC. This codes for CASSEAYRGPKNIQYF.

The rearrangement uses TRBV10-3 and TRBJ2-5, with 8 bases lining up with TRBD2. Germline CDR1 is ENHRY and CDR2 is SYGVKD. J was trimmed by 1 base and V by 3 bases; bases with no gene match: 10. This CDR3 has 17 amino acids. The CDR3 DNA reads as TGTGCCATCAGTGAAAACGGGGTAGCGGGGTTCCAAGAGACCCAGTACTTC. Translating gives CAISENGVAGFQETQYF.

The chain links TRBV7-2 to TRBJ1-2; D possibly corresponds to TRBD1 (6 bases). The V end lost 5 bases, the J end lost 5 bases, and 21 bases lay between the germline ends. The CDR3 consists of 16 residues. CDR1 is SGHTA and CDR2 is FQGNSA in the germline V gene. In DNA form, the CDR3 reads TGTGCCAGCAGCCGGACCAGGGGTGGTTTCATTTATGGCTACACCTTC. It encodes CASSRTRGGFIYGYTF.

The V gene is TRBV28, the J gene TRBJ2-4, with TRBD1 identical over 7 bases. Germline V gives CDR1 MDHEN, CDR2 SYDVKM. The CDR3 length is 13 residues. V lost 6 bases and J lost 5; bases outside the gene matches: 4. The CDR3 here is CASSDRDENIQYF. CDR3 nucleotides: TGTGCCAGCAGCGACAGGGACGAAAACATTCAGTACTTC. Full variable domain (rest looked up from reference TRBV28 and TRBJ2-4): DVKVTQSSRYLVKRTGEKVFLECVQDMDHENMFWYRQDPGLGLRLIYFSYDVKMKEKGDIPEGYSVSREKKERFSLILESASTNQTSMYLCASSDRDENIQYFGAGTRLSVL.

The gene calls are TRBV6-5 and TRBJ2-2; TRBD1 is a possible D gene (5 bases). This CDR3 contains 15 residues. CDR1 is MNHEY and CDR2 is SVGAGI in the germline V gene. With 1 base removed from V and 5 bases from J, the gap between germline ends came to 11 bases. The CDR3 DNA reads TGTGCCAGCAGTTACTTAGCAGGGCTGACCGGGGAGCTGTTTTTT. Translation: CASSYLAGLTGELFF.

The chain carries TRBV7-2 and TRBJ2-7; D not resolved. V lost 5 bases to trimming and J lost 2 bases, with 13 bases between them. This CDR3 is built from 14 residues. Per the germline V gene, CDR1 is SGHTA and CDR2 is FQGNSA. The DNA for the CDR3 is TGTGCCAGCAGCCTGGGCAGAATCGCCTACGAGCAGTACTTC. Translation gives CASSLGRIAYEQYF. Supplemented by reference TRBV7-2 and TRBJ2-7, the full variable domain reads GAGVSQSPSNKVTEKGKDVELRCDPISGHTALYWYRQSLGQGLEFLIYFQGNSAPDKSGLPSDRFSAERTGGSVSTLTIQRTQQEDSAVYLCASSLGRIAYEQYFGPGTRLTVT.

This rearrangement joins TRBV4-3 to TRBJ1-1; TRBD1 is a possible D gene (6 bases). CDR3 length equals 15 residues. The germline V gene encodes CDR1 LGHNA and CDR2 YSLEER. The V and J ends lost 2 bases and 4 bases respectively, with 14 bases between them. DNA for the CDR3: TGCGCCAGCAGCCAATGGGACATCCGCACCACTGAAGCTTTCTTT. It translates to CASSQWDIRTTEAFF.

This chain connects TRBV6-1 to TRBJ1-1; D remains ambiguous. The CDR3 runs to 13 residues. CDR1 and CDR2 from the germline V gene are MNHNS and SASEGT. Trimming removed 6 bases at V and 0 bases at J, with 8 bases between. The DNA for the CDR3 is TGTGCCAGCAGGAGGGTTATGAACACTGAAGCTTTCTTT. Its protein is CASRRVMNTEAFF.

This chain links TRBV27 with TRBJ1-6; 8 positions agree with TRBD1. Germline lookup yields CDR1 MNHEY and CDR2 SMNVEV (reference sequence). Unmatched junction bases numbered 2, after V lost 4 bases and J lost 6 bases. The CDR3 is 14 residues long. The CDR3 reads CASSSTGANSPLHF. Written as DNA, the CDR3 is TGTGCCAGCAGTTCGACAGGGGCTAATTCACCCCTCCACTTT.

This sequence joins TRBV4-3 and TRBJ1-1; D uncertain. Germline V gives CDR1 LGHNA, CDR2 YSLEER. V was pared by 0 bases and J by 3 bases, with 8 bases between. The CDR3 length is 14 residues. For the CDR3, the DNA is TGCGCCAGCAGCCAAGAAAGGCGGCACACTGAAGCTTTCTTT. This sequence encodes CASSQERRHTEAFF.

This clone was seen a few times. The chain has TRBV10-3 and TRBJ2-1, with 10 positions matching TRBD2. Germline-derived CDR1 and CDR2 are ENHRY and SYGVKD. The CDR3 has 13 amino acids. J gave up 10 bases and V 7 bases, and 7 bases lay outside the gene matches. CDR3 sequence reads: CAIKSSGGPEQFF. The CDR3 region has the DNA TGTGCCATCAAGAGTAGCGGGGGGCCCGAGCAGTTCTTC.

This clone was counted a few times. The chain combines TRBV15 with TRBJ2-5; D uncertain. From germline, CDR1 is LNHNV and CDR2 YYDKDF (reference sequence). This CDR3 comprises 13 residues. The V gene lost 0 bases and the J gene lost 6 bases, with 8 bases spanning the gap. The DNA of the CDR3 is TGTGCCACCAGCAGAGAGACACAAAAGACCCAGTACTTC. This gives the protein CATSRETQKTQYF. The full variable domain, rest sourced from reference TRBV15 and TRBJ2-5, is DAMVIQNPRYQVTQFGKPVTLSCSQTLNHNVMYWYQQKSSQAPKLLFHYYDKDFNNEADTPDNFQSRRPNTSFCFLDIRSPGLGDTAMYLCATSRETQKTQYFGPGTRLLVL.

V and J are TRBV19 and TRBJ1-1; the D gene is possibly TRBD1 (5 bases). The V gene's germline CDR1 is LNHDA and CDR2 SQIVND (reference sequence). The CDR3 runs to 13 residues. The V gene lost 7 bases and the J gene lost 3 bases, with 12 bases spanning the gap. In DNA, the CDR3 is TGTGCCAGTATGACCCAGGGATACACTGAAGCTTTCTTT. It translates to CASMTQGYTEAFF.

The chain carries TRBV27 and TRBJ2-2; TRBD1 aligns across 7 bases. The CDR3 totals 18 residues. Trimming at V came to 7 bases and at J to 7 bases, leaving 21 bases not matched to a gene. Germline lookup yields CDR1 MNHEY and CDR2 SMNVEV (reference sequence). The CDR3 DNA sequence: TGTGCCAGCACCTTATTGGGGACAGCGGCAACTCAAGGCGGGGAGCTGTTTTTT. Amino acids: CASTLLGTAATQGGELFF.

The genes are TRBV2 and TRBJ1-4, with 9 bases lining up with TRBD1. The germline V gene has CDR1 SNHLY and CDR2 FYNNEI. CDR3 size: 14 residues. The trim removed 6 bases at V and 6 bases at J, leaving 5 bases unmatched. In DNA, the CDR3 is TGTGCCAGCAGACTGACAGGGGGAGATGAAAAACTGTTTTTT. This sequence encodes CASRLTGGDEKLFF. The full variable domain, in which reference TRBV2 and TRBJ1-4 provide the parts outside the CDR3, is EPEVTQTPSHQVTQMGQEVILRCVPISNHLYFYWYRQILGQKVEFLVSFYNNEISEKSEIFDDQFSVERPDGSNFTLKIRSTKLEDSAMYFCASRLTGGDEKLFFGSGTQLSVL.

The table lists this clone with a few counts. The chain carries TRBV7-6 and TRBJ2-7; possible D gene TRBD2, 6 bases. This CDR3 is built from 17 residues. Germline-derived CDR1 and CDR2 are SGHVS and FNYEAQ. Trimming removed 1 base from V and 2 bases from J, with 18 bases in between. CDR3 sequence (DNA): TGTGCCAGCAGCTTAGAGGTGGTTACGGGGGACCCCTACGAGCAGTACTTC. Protein: CASSLEVVTGDPYEQYF.